Ten or more counts support the clone carrying this T cell receptor beta chain. Its antigen is undetermined. One entry per CDR3 protein, called by TCRdb with MiXCR from the reads. The sample has roughly 240,000 distinct CDR3 sequences; 6.5% are singletons. The data stem from a study of T cell repertoires in cytomegalovirus infection. As for the study in general: Indications of both CMV infection and matching HLA type were provided by public TCR beta signatures.

Notes on the study in general: Identification of carriers of CMV plus the relevant HLA was achieved through cumulative public TCR beta family frequency. It was HLA-C-restricted CMV-specific TCR beta clonotypes that dominated the response ex vivo.

The CDR3 contains 14 residues. Trimming left V 6 bases short and J 4 bases short, with 16 bases between. The J gene is TRBJ2-7, the V gene TRBV12-3 or TRBV12-4; possible D gene TRBD2, 6 bases. The specimen was PBMCs. This TCR derives from a human donor in good health (CMV status not recorded). Some clones in this sample may be carry-over from other donors' samples. CDR3 sequence: CASRTSGGRYEQYF. CDR3 DNA: TGTGCCAGCAGGACCTCCGGGGGTAGGTACGAGCAGTACTTC.